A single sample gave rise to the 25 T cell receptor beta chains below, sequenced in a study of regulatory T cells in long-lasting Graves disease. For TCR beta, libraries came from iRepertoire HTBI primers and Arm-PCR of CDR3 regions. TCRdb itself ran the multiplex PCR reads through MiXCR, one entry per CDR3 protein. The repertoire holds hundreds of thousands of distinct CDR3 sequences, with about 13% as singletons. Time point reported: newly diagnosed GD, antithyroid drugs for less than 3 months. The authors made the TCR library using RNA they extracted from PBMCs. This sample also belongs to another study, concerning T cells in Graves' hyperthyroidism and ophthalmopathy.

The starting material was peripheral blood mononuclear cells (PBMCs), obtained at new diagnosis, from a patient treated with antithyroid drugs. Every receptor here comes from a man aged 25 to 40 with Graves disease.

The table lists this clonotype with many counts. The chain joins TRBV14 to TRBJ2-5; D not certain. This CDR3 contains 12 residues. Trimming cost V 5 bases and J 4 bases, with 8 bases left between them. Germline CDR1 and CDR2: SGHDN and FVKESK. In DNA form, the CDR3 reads TGTGCCAGCAGCTCCTCAAGAGAGACCCAGTACTTC. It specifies CASSSSRETQYF.

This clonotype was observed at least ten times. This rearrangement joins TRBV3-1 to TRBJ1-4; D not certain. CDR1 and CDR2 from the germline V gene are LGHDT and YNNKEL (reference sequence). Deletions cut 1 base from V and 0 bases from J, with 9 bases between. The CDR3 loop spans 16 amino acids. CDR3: CASSQGAVATNEKLFF. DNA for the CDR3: TGTGCCAGCAGCCAAGGGGCGGTTGCAACTAATGAAAAACTGTTTTTT. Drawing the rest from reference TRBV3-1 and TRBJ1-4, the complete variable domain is DTAVSQTPKYLVTQMGNDKSIKCEQNLGHDTMYWYKQDSKKFLKIMFSYNNKELIINETVPNRFSPKSPDKAHLNLHINSLELGDSAVYFCASSQGAVATNEKLFFGSGTQLSVL.

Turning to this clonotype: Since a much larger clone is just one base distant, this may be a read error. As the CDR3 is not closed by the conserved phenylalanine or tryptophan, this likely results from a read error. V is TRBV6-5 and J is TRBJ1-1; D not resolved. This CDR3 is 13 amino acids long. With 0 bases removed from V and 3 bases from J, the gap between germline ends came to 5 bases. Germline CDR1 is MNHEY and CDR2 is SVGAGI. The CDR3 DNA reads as TGTGCCAGCAGTTACTCCTTGGACACTGAAGCTTTCTCT. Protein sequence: CASSYSLDTEAFS.

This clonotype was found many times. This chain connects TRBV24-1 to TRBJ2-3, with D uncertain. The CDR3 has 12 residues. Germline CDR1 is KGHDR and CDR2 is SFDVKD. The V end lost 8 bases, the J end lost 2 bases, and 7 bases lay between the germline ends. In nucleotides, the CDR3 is TGTGCCACCAAAGGTTACACAGATACGCAGTATTTT. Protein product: CATKGYTDTQYF.

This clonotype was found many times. CDR3 nucleotide sequence: TGTGCCAGCAGTGACCCTAACAGGGGAGAAAAACTGTTTTTT. Translated, it gives CASSDPNRGEKLFF. This chain links TRBV6-1 with TRBJ1-4; TRBD1 matches at 7 bases. Trimming cost V 3 bases and J 8 bases; bases outside gene matches: 6. Germline V lookup: CDR1 MNHNS, CDR2 SASEGT. The CDR3 contains 14 residues.

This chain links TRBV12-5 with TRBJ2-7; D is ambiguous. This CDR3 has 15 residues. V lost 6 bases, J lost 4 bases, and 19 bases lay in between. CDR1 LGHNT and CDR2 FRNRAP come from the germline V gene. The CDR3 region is CASGMMDVTLYEQYF. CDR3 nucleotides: TGTGCTAGTGGAATGATGGATGTTACACTTTACGAGCAGTACTTC.

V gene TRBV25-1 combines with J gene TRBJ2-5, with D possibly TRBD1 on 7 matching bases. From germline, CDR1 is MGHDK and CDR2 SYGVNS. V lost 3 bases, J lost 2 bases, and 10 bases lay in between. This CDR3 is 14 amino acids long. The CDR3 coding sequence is TGTGCCAGCAGTGAGACAGGGAGGCAAGAGACCCAGTACTTC. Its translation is CASSETGRQETQYF.

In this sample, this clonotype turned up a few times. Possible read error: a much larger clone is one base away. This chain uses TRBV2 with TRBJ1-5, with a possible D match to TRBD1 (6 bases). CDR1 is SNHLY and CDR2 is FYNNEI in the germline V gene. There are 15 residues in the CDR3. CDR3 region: CASGERGGGNQPQHF. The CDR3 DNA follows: TGTGCCAGCGGTGAGAGGGGGGGTGGTAATCAGCCCCAGCATTTT.

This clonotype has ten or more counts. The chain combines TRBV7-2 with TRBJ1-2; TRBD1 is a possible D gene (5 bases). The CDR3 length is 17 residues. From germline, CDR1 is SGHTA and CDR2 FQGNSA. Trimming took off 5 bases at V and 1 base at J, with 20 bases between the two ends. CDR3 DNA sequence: TGTGCCAGCAGCCCAGAGGGGCTAAACAAACTTAACTATGGCTACACCTTC. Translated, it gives CASSPEGLNKLNYGYTF.

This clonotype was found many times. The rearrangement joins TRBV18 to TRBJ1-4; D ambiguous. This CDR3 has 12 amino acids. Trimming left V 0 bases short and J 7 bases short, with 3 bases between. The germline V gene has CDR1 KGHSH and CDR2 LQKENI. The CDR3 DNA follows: TGTGCCAGCTCACCACCGGGTGAAAAACTGTTTTTT. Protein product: CASSPPGEKLFF.

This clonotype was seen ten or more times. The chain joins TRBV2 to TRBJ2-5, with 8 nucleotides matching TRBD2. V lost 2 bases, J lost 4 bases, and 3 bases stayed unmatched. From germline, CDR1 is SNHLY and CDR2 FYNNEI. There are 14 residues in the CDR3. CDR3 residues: CASSEPSGPETQYF. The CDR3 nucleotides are TGTGCCAGCAGTGAACCTAGCGGGCCAGAGACCCAGTACTTC.

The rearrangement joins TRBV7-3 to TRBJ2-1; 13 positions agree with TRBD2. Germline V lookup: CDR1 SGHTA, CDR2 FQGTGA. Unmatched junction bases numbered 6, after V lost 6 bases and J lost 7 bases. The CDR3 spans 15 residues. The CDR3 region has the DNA TGTGCCAGCAGTAGGACTAGCGGGAGTAATAATGAGCAGTTCTTC. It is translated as CASSRTSGSNNEQFF.

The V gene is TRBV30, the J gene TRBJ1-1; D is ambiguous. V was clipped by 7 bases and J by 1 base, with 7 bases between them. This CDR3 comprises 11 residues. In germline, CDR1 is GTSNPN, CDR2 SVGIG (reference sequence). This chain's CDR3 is CAFRENTEAFF. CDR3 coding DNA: TGTGCCTTCCGGGAGAACACTGAAGCTTTCTTT.

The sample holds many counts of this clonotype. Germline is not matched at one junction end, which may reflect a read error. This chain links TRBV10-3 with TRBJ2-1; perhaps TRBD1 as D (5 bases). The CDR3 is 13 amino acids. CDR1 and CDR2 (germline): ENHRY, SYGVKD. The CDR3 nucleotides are TGTGCCCTCAGCCAGGGTGTGGACAATGAGCAGTTCTTC. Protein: CALSQGVDNEQFF.

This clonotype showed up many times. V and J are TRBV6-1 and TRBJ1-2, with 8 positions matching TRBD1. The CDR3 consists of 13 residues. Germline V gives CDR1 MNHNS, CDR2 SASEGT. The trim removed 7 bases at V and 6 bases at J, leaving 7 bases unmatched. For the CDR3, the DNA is TGTGCCAGCAACCTGGACAGGGCGGATGGCTACACCTTC. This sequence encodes CASNLDRADGYTF.

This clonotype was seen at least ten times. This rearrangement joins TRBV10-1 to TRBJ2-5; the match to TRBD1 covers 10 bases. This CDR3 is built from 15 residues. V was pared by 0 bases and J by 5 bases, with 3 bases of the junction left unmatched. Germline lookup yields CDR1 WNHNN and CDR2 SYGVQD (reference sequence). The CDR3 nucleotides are TGCGCCAGCAGTGAGTCCGGGACAGGGGCGGAGACCCAGTACTTC. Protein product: CASSESGTGAETQYF.

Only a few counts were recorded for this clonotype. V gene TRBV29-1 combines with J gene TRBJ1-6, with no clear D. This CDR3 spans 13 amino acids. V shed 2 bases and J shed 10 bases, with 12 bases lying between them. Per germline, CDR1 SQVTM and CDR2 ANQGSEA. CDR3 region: CSVETQAGSPLHF. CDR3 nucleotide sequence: TGCAGCGTTGAAACCCAGGCGGGGTCACCCCTCCACTTT.

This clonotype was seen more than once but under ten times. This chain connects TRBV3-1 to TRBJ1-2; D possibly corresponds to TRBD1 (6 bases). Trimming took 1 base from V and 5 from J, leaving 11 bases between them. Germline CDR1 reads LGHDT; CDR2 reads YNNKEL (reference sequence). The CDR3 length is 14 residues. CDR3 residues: CASSQGGQGYGYTF. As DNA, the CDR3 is TGTGCCAGCAGCCAAGGGGGGCAAGGGTATGGCTACACCTTC.

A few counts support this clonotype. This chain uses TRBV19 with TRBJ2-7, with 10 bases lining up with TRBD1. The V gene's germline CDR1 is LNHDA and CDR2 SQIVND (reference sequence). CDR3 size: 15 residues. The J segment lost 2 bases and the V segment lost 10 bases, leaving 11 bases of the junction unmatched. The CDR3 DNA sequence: TGTGCCACCACCACCGGGACAGGGGACCCCTACGAGCAGTACTTC. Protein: CATTTGTGDPYEQYF.

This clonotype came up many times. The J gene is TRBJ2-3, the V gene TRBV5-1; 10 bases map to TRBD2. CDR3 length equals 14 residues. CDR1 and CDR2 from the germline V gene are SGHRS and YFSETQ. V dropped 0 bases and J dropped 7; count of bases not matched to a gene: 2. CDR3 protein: CASSLGTSGYTQYF. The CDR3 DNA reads TGCGCCAGCAGCTTGGGGACTAGCGGTTATACGCAGTATTTT.

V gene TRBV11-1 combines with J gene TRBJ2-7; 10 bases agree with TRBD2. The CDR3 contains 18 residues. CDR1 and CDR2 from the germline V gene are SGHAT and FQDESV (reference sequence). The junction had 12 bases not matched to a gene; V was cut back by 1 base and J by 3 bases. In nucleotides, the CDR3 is TGTGCCAGCAGCTTAGTGCTAGCGGGAGCAGGGGAGGGCTACGAGCAGTACTTC. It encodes CASSLVLAGAGEGYEQYF.

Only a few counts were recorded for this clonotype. The CDR3 is CASSIISGQETQYF. DNA of the CDR3: TGTGCCAGTAGTATTATTAGCGGCCAAGAGACCCAGTACTTC. The V and J genes are TRBV19 and TRBJ2-5, with D possibly being TRBD2 (6 bases). CDR3 size: 14 residues. Trimming stripped 3 bases from V and 1 base from J, with 9 bases between. From germline, CDR1 is LNHDA and CDR2 SQIVND (reference sequence).

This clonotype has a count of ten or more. CDR3 sequence reads: CASSLERTGLDTQYF. Here the CDR3 DNA reads TGTGCCAGCAGCTTAGAAAGGACAGGGTTAGATACGCAGTATTTT. The genes are TRBV11-2 and TRBJ2-3; 8 bases map to TRBD1. This CDR3 has 15 amino acids. J was trimmed by 5 bases and V by 0 bases; bases with no gene match: 4. Germline assignment: CDR1 SGHAT and CDR2 FQNNGV.

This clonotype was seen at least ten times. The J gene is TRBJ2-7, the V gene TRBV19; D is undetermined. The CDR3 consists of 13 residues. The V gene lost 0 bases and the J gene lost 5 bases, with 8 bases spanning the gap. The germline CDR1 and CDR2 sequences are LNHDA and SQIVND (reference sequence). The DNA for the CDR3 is TGTGCCAGTAGTATAGATATCGTCGACGAGCAGTACTTC. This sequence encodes CASSIDIVDEQYF. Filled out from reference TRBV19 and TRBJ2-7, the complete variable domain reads DGGITQSPKYLFRKEGQNVTLSCEQNLNHDAMYWYRQDPGQGLRLIYYSQIVNDFQKGDIAEGYSVSREKKESFPLTVTSAQKNPTAFYLCASSIDIVDEQYFGPGTRLTVT.

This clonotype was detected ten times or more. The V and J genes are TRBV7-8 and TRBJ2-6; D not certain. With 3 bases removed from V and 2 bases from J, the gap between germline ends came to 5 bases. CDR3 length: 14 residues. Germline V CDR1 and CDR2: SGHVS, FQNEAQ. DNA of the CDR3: TGTGCCAGCAGCTTCATAACTGGGGCCAACGTCCTGACTTTC. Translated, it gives CASSFITGANVLTF.